This entry features one T cell receptor (beta chain) sequence. Its target is unknown. The data stem from a study of post-analysis software for immune sequencing data. Findings and caveats of the study: Those samples that were prepared in the same batch co-clustered strongly by F measure.

The authors incorporated unique molecular identifiers into the TCR beta cDNA libraries. Researchers reported roughly 510,000 cDNA molecules coming from around 1 to 9.1 million T cells. TCRdb re-called the PCR reads with MiXCR, one entry per CDR3 protein. The table includes hundreds of thousands of distinct CDR3 sequences, just under 30% detected once. Sequencing used blood. The TCR sequence derives from a girl aged 10-17 years with multiple sclerosis.

CDR3 in DNA: TGTGCCACCAGTGATTGGGGCCCGGGGCGGGACTATGGCTACACCTTC. It translates to CATSDWGPGRDYGYTF. The chain recombines TRBV24-1 with TRBJ1-2; possible D gene TRBD1, 5 bases. Germline V CDR1 and CDR2: KGHDR, SFDVKD. This CDR3 is built from 16 residues. The V end was cut by 2 bases, the J end by 3 bases, with 15 bases between.